The present T cell receptor (beta chain) was sequenced within a study of beta chain features in type 1 diabetes. General study results and limits: Across patients, naive, central memory and Treg TCRB repertoires exhibited apparently greater similarity than was observed across healthy donors.

This clone occurred a few times. What it recognizes is unknown. The ends were cut back, 4 bases at V and 5 bases at J, with 16 bases in the middle. The CDR3 is 15 residues long. Germline lookup yields CDR1 SGHRS and CDR2 YFSETQ. Of the isolated RNA, all was reverse transcribed, and so the sequenced material was expressed TCRB transcripts. The read count averaged roughly 4 million across naive, central memory and regulatory T cell samples. The data were produced by immunoSEQ multiplex PCR, yet TCRdb's version contains in-frame clones alone and is incomplete. The sample shows under 450,000 clones, approximately 16% of them seen only once.

The chain carries TRBV5-1 and TRBJ2-4, with D perhaps matching TRBD2 (6 bases). Sequences were obtained from naive CD4+ T cells from blood. The sequence was obtained from a woman under 30 in good health. DNA for the CDR3: TGCGCCAGCAGCCGGACTAACTCGCCCCAAAACATTCAGTACTTC. Translation: CASSRTNSPQNIQYF. The whole variable domain, remainder taken from reference TRBV5-1 and TRBJ2-4, is KAGVTQTPRYLIKTRGQQVTLSCSPISGHRSVSWYQQTPGQGLQFLFEYFSETQRNKGNFPGRFSGRQFSNSRSEMNVSTLELGDSALYLCASSRTNSPQNIQYFGAGTRLSVL.